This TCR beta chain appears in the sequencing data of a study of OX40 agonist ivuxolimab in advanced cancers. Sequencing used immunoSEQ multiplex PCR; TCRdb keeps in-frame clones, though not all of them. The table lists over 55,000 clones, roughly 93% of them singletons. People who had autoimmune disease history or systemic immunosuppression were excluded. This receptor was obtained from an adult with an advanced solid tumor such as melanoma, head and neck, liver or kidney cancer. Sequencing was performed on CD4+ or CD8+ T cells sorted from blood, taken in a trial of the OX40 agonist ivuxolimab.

CDR3 DNA: TGTGCCAGCAGCCAAGATTGGGGACTAGCTCACCAAGAGACCCAGTACTTC. It translates to CASSQDWGLAHQETQYF. The chain combines TRBV14 with TRBJ2-5; TRBD2 aligns across 9 bases. The junction had 5 bases not matched to a gene; V was cut back by 0 bases and J by 0 bases. Germline V gene sequence: CDR1 SGHDN, CDR2 FVKESK. CDR3 size: 17 residues.